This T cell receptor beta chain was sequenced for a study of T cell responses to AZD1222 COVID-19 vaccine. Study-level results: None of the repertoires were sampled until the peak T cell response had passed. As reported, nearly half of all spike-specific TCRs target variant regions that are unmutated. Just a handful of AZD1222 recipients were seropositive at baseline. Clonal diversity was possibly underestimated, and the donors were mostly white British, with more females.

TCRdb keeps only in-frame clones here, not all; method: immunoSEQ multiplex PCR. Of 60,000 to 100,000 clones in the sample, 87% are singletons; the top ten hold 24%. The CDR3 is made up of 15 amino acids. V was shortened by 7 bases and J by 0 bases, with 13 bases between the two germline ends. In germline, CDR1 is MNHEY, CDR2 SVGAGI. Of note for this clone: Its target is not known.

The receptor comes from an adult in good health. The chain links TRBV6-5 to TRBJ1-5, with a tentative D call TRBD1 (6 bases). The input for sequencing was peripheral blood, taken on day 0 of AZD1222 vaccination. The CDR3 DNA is TGTGCCAGCAAAACGGGGGCTTATAGCAATCAGCCCCAGCATTTT. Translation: CASKTGAYSNQPQHF.